This T cell receptor beta chain derives from a study of blood T cell repertoires in COVID-19. On the study more broadly: The United States, Italy and Spain were the sources of the acute and convalescent COVID-19 samples.

This CDR3 contains 15 residues. Deletions cut 0 bases from V and 2 bases from J, with 10 bases between. Germline V CDR1 and CDR2: LNHNV, YYDKDF (reference sequence). Here immunoSEQ multiplex PCR was the method, and the copy in TCRdb shows in-frame clones only, minus some. The sample has more than 450,000 clones; about 85% are singletons. The specimen was PBMCs or T cells enriched from blood (not recorded which). The receptor's source is a woman younger than 35 who had recovered from COVID-19. The V call is TRBV15, the J call TRBJ1-2; no reliable D call. This CDR3 reads CATSRDRASNYGYTF. For the CDR3, the DNA is TGTGCCACCAGCAGAGATCGCGCGTCCAACTATGGCTACACCTTC.